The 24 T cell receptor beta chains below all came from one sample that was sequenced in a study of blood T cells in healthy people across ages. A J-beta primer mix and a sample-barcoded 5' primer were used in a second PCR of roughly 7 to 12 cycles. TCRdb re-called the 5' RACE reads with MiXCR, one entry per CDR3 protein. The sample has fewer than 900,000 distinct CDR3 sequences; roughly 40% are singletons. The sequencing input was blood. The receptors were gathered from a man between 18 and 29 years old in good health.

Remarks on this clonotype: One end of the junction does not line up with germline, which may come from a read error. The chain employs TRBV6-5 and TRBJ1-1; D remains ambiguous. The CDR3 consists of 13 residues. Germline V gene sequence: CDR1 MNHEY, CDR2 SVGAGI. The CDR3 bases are TGTGCCAGCAGTGACTCCGGGTCCACTGAAGCTTTCTTT. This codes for CASSDSGSTEAFF.

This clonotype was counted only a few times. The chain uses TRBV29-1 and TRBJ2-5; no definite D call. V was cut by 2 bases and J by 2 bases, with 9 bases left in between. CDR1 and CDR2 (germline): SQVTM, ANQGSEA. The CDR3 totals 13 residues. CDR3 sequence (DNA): TGCAGCGTTGAAAGGCGGTTACAAGAGACCCAGTACTTC. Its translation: CSVERRLQETQYF.

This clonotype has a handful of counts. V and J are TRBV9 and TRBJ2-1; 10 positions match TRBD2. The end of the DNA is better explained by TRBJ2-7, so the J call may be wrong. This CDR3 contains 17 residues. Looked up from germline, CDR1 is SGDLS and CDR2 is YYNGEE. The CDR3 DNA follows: TGTGCCAGCAGCGTAGAATTAGCGGGGGGTTCCTACAATGAGCAGTACTTC. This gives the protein CASSVELAGGSYNEQYF.

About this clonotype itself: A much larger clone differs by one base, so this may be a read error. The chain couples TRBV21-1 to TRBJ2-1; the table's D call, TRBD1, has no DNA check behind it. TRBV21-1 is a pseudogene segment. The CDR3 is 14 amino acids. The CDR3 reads CASIPLEGDKEQFF. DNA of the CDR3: TGTGCCAGCATCCCTCTGGAAGGGGACAAGGAGCAGTTCTTC.

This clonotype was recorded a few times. CDR3 DNA: TGTGCCAGCACTCGTAGGCTAGCGGGGGTAACTGTAGGCACAGATACGCAGTATTTT. Amino acid sequence: CASTRRLAGVTVGTDTQYF. The gene calls are TRBV7-2 and TRBJ2-3; 10 bases are a match to TRBD2. The CDR3 has 19 amino acids. Germline CDR1 is SGHTA and CDR2 is FQGNSA. With 7 bases clipped from V and 1 base from J, the junction kept 17 bases outside the gene matches.

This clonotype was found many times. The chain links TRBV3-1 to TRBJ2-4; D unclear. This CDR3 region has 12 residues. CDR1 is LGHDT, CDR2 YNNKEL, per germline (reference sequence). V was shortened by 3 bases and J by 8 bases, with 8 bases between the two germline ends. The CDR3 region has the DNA TGTGCCAGCAGCCAGGGGTGGCACATTCAGTACTTC. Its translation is CASSQGWHIQYF.

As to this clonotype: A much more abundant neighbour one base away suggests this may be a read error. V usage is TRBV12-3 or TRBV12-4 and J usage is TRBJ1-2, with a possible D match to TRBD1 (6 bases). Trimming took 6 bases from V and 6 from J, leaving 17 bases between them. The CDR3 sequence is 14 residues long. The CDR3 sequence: CASSAIGQSHGYTF. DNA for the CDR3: TGTGCCAGCAGCGCTATCGGACAGTCCCATGGCTACACCTTC.

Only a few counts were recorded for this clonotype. The CDR3, as DNA: TGTGCCAGCAGCTTAGATTTAGTGACGGAGACCCAGTACTTC. Residues: CASSLDLVTETQYF. The rearrangement joins TRBV7-2 to TRBJ2-5; unclear D gene. Per germline, CDR1 SGHTA and CDR2 FQGNSA. The CDR3 covers 14 residues. V gave up 1 base and J gave up 5 bases, with 11 bases separating them. The whole variable domain, filled in from reference TRBV7-2 and TRBJ2-5, reads GAGVSQSPSNKVTEKGKDVELRCDPISGHTALYWYRQSLGQGLEFLIYFQGNSAPDKSGLPSDRFSAERTGGSVSTLTIQRTQQEDSAVYLCASSLDLVTETQYFGPGTRLLVL.

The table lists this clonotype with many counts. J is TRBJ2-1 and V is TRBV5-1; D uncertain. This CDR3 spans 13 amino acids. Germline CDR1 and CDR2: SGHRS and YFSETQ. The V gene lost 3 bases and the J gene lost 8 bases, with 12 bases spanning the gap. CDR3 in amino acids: CASSSPWAHEQFF. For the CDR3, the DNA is TGCGCCAGCAGCTCTCCCTGGGCCCATGAGCAGTTCTTC. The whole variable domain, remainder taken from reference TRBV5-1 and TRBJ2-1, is KAGVTQTPRYLIKTRGQQVTLSCSPISGHRSVSWYQQTPGQGLQFLFEYFSETQRNKGNFPGRFSGRQFSNSRSEMNVSTLELGDSALYLCASSSPWAHEQFFGPGTRLTVL.

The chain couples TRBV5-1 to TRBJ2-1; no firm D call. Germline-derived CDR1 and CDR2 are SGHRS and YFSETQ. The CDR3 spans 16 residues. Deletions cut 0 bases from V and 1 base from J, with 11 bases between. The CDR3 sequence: CASSLGAERSYNEQFF. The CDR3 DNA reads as TGCGCCAGCAGCTTGGGCGCGGAGAGGTCCTACAATGAGCAGTTCTTC.

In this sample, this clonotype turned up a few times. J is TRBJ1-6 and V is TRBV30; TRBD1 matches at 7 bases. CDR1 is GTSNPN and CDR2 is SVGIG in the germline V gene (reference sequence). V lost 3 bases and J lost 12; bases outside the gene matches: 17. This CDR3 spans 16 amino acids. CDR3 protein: CAWRATGEGLLEPLHF. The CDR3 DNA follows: TGTGCCTGGAGGGCCACAGGGGAGGGACTTTTGGAACCCCTCCACTTT.

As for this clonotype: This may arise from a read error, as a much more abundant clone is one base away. The CDR3 here is CASSRVGSYNEQFF. CDR3 nucleotides: TGCGCCAGCAGCCGAGTGGGAAGCTACAATGAGCAGTTCTTC. This sequence joins TRBV5-1 and TRBJ2-1; D gene uncertain. Germline V gene data show CDR1 as SGHRS and CDR2 as YFSETQ. The ends were cut back, 4 bases at V and 3 bases at J, with 11 bases in the middle. The CDR3 runs 14 residues. Full variable domain (rest looked up from reference TRBV5-1 and TRBJ2-1): KAGVTQTPRYLIKTRGQQVTLSCSPISGHRSVSWYQQTPGQGLQFLFEYFSETQRNKGNFPGRFSGRQFSNSRSEMNVSTLELGDSALYLCASSRVGSYNEQFFGPGTRLTVL.

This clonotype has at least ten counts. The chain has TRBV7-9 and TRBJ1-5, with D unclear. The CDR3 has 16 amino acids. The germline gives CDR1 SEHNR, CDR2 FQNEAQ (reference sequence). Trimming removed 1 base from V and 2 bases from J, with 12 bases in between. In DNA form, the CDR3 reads TGTGCCAGCAGCTTAGATGTCCCTCGAGGCAATCAGCCCCAGCATTTT. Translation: CASSLDVPRGNQPQHF.

This CDR3 reads CASSKGTDTQYF. CDR3 DNA: TGTGCCAGCAGCAAGGGCACAGATACGCAGTATTTT. This rearrangement joins TRBV7-2 to TRBJ2-3; no firm D call. With 5 bases removed from V and 1 base from J, the gap between germline ends came to 4 bases. This CDR3 is 12 amino acids long. The germline V gene has CDR1 SGHTA and CDR2 FQGNSA.

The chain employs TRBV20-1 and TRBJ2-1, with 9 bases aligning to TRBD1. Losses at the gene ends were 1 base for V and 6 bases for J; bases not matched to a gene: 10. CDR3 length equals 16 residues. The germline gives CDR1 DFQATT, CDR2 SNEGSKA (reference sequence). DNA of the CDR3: TGCAGTGCTAGAGGAGGGGACAGGGTCTCGGTCAATGAGCAGTTCTTC. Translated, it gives CSARGGDRVSVNEQFF.

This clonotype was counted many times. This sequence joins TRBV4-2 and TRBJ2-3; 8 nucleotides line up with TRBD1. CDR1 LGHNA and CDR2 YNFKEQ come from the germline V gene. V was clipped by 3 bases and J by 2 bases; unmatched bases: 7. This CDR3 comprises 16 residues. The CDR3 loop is CASSQYRTGTTDTQYF. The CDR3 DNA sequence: TGTGCCAGCAGCCAGTACCGGACAGGGACCACAGATACGCAGTATTTT.

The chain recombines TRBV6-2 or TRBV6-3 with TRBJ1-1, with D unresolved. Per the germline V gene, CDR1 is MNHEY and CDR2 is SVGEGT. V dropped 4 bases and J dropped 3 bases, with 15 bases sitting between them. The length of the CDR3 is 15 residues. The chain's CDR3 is CASSLPLQRDTEAFF. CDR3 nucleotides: TGTGCCAGCAGTTTACCCCTACAGAGGGACACTGAAGCTTTCTTT.

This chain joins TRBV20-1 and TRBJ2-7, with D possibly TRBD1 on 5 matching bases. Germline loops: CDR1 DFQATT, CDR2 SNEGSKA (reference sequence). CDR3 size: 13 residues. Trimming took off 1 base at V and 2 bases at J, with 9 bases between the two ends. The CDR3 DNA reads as TGCAGTGCTAGAGGGACACTGACCTACGAGCAGTACTTC. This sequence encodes CSARGTLTYEQYF.

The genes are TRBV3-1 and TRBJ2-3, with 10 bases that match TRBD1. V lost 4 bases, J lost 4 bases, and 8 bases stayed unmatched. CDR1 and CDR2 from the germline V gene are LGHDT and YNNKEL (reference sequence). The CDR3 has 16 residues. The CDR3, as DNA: TGTGCCAGCAGCCCCTTGGTGGGACAGGGGTCAGATACGCAGTATTTT. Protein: CASSPLVGQGSDTQYF.

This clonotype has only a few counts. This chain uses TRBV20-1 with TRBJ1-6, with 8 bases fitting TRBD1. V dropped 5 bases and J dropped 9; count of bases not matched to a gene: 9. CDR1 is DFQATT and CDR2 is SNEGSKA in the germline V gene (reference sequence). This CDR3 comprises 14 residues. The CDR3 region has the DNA TGCAGTGCTGCCCCGGGACAGGTTGTTTCACCCCTCCACTTT. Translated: CSAAPGQVVSPLHF.

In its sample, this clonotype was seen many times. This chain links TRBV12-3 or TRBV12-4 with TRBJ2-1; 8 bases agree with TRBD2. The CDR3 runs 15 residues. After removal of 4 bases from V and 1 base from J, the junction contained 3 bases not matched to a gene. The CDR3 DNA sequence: TGTGCCAGCAGTTCGTCTAGCGGGTCCTACAATGAGCAGTTCTTC. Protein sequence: CASSSSSGSYNEQFF.

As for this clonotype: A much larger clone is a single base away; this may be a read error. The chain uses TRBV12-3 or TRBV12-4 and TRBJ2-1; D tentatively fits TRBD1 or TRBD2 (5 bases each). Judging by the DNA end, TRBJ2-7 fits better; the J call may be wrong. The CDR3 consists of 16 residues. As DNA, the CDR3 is TGTGCCAGCAGTACCCGGGACGTAAGCTCCTACAATGAGCAGTACTTC. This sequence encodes CASSTRDVSSYNEQYF.

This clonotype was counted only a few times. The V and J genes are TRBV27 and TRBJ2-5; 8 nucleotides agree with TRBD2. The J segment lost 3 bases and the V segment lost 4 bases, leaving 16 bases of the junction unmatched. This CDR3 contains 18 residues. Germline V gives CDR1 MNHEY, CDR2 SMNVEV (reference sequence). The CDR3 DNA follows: TGTGCCAGCAGTTCAAGGGGTGGGCGGGGGGCCGACAAAGAGACCCAGTACTTC. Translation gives CASSSRGGRGADKETQYF.

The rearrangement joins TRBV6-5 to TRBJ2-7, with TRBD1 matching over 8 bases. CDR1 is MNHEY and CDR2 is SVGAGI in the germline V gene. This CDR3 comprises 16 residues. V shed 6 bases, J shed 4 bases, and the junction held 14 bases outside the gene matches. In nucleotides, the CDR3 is TGTGCCAGCAGATTCCTGAGGGACAGGAGCATTTACGAGCAGTACTTC. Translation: CASRFLRDRSIYEQYF.